This record covers a single TCR beta chain. Generated by immunoSEQ multiplex PCR, the TCRdb table keeps only in-frame clones and is missing some. The table lists roughly 330,000 clones, more than 75% of them singletons. The data were obtained in a study of blood T cell repertoires in COVID-19. Turning to the study itself: In each case, the material was cDNA or gDNA derived from T cells, B-cell-depleted T cells, or PBMCs.

This clonotype was sampled from a woman between 50 and 59 years old with active or convalescent COVID-19. Sequencing was done on a sample of peripheral blood.

CDR3 region: CASSYETSGSYEQYF. CDR3 DNA: TGTGCCAGCAGTTACGAGACTAGCGGCTCCTACGAGCAGTACTTC. The J gene is TRBJ2-7, the V gene TRBV6-2 or TRBV6-3; TRBD2 matches 9 bases. The ends lost 2 bases at V and 0 bases at J; junction bases unmatched: 2. The CDR3 runs 15 residues. Germline lookup yields CDR1 MNHEY and CDR2 SVGEGT.